This T cell receptor beta chain appears in the sequencing data of a study of early T cells in non-severe SARS-CoV-2 infection. TCRdb processed the 5' RACE reads anew with MiXCR; each CDR3 protein has one entry. The sample yields 70,000 or so distinct CDR3 sequences, around 12% seen once. There are many counts of this clonotype. Input material: whole blood. The TCR comes from an adult who was a healthcare worker with PCR-confirmed SARS-CoV-2 infection or an uninfected control (not recorded which).

The CDR3 sequence is CSATTGGVGEKLFF. CDR3 nucleotides: TGCAGTGCTACTACAGGGGGCGTGGGGGAAAAACTGTTTTTT. V gene TRBV20-1 combines with J gene TRBJ1-4; 9 bases agree with TRBD1. CDR3 size: 14 residues. Germline-derived CDR1 and CDR2 are DFQATT and SNEGSKA (reference sequence). J lost 8 bases, V lost 4 bases, and 8 bases had no gene match.